A selection of T cell receptor beta chains follows, all from one sample in a study of T-cell reconstitution after alpha-beta-depleted transplantation in children. MiXCR, applied by TCRdb to the PCR reads, yields one record per CDR3 protein. The sample yields around 500,000 distinct CDR3 sequences, more than 20% seen once. The input for sequencing was PBMCs, mostly from graft donor cells, taken 360 days after TCRalphabeta/CD19-depleted stem cell transplant. Receptors originate from a boy younger than two who had a stem cell transplant for acute myeloid leukemia, so the T cells may come from the graft donor. Each CDR3 is given with its conserved first and last residue. The order of the fields is V gene, clone size, CDR3 length, D gene, J gene, CDR3 DNA, CDR3 protein. A D gene is named only where the DNA matches it firmly. Clone size is shown for a subset of rows, as once, few, many or a class of expanded clone.

>TRBV27|few|13|NA|TRBJ2-7
TGTGCCAGCAGTTACCAGGGGTCCTACGAGCAGTACTTC
CASSYQGSYEQYF
>TRBV7-6|few|12|NA|TRBJ2-1
TGTGCCAGCAGCTTAGTAGATGACGAGCAGTTCTTC
CASSLVDDEQFF
>TRBV20-1|NA|15|TRBD1|TRBJ1-6
TGCAGTGCCGGCCGGGACAGGGGGAAAGGTTCACCCCTCCACTTT
CSAGRDRGKGSPLHF
>TRBV12-3/TRBV12-4|few|14|NA|TRBJ2-3
TGTGCCAGCAGTTTAGGGACTACCAGAGATACGCAGTATTTT
CASSLGTTRDTQYF
>TRBV25-1|many|18|NA|TRBJ2-7
TGTGCCAGCAGTCCCACCAGCGCGACTTCAATTCCCCCCTACGAGCAGTACTTC
CASSPTSATSIPPYEQYF
>TRBV24-1|many|16|NA|TRBJ2-2
TGTGCCACCAGTGATACGAGGGGGGCGACCACCGGGGAGCTGTTTTTT
CATSDTRGATTGELFF
>TRBV21-1|NA|12|NA|TRBJ2-2
TGTGCCAGCTCCCAGCAACCGGGGGAGCTGTTTTTT
CASSQQPGELFF
>TRBV5-5|NA|12|NA|TRBJ2-1
TGTGCCAGCAGCCATCAGGGGAATGAGCAGTTCTTC
CASSHQGNEQFF
>TRBV20-1|NA|14|NA|TRBJ1-2
TGCAGTGCTAGAGATGGGGGACGGAAAAACGGCTACACCTTC
CSARDGGRKNGYTF
>TRBV10-3|few|16|TRBD2|TRBJ2-1
TGTGCCATCAGTGTCGGGACGGGGGGGCATCGAGGTGAGCAGTTCTTC
CAISVGTGGHRGEQFF
>TRBV11-3|few|17|TRBD2|TRBJ2-1
TGTGCCAGCAGCCGGGCTAGCGGGGGGCCCTCGTACAATGAGCAGTTCTTC
CASSRASGGPSYNEQFF
>TRBV7-9|many|14|NA|TRBJ1-1
TGTGCCAGCAGCTTAGCTGACAAGAACACTGAAGCTTTCTTT
CASSLADKNTEAFF
>TRBV7-6|NA|13|NA|TRBJ2-6
TGTGCCAGCAGTGGGGCCGGTGGCAACGTCCTGACTTTC
CASSGAGGNVLTF
>TRBV14|few|18|NA|TRBJ1-5
TGTGCCAGCAGCCAAGTAAGTCCTTCGGAACAGTATAATCAGCCCCAGCATTTT
CASSQVSPSEQYNQPQHF
>TRBV15|few|15|NA|TRBJ2-3
TGTGCCACCAGCAGAGGTAGGGTACGCACAGATACGCAGTATTTT
CATSRGRVRTDTQYF
>TRBV20-1|NA|14|NA|TRBJ2-5
TGCAGTGCTAGTCCCGCATGGGCCCAAGAGACCCAGTACTTC
CSASPAWAQETQYF
>TRBV10-2|NA|14|NA|TRBJ1-2
TGCGCCAGCAGTGAGGGTGGTCTTGGAACGGGCTACACCTTC
CASSEGGLGTGYTF
>TRBV6-5|many|16|NA|TRBJ1-1
TGTGCCAGCAGTTACTCGCCAGGGCGACGGAACACTGAAGCTTTCTTT
CASSYSPGRRNTEAFF